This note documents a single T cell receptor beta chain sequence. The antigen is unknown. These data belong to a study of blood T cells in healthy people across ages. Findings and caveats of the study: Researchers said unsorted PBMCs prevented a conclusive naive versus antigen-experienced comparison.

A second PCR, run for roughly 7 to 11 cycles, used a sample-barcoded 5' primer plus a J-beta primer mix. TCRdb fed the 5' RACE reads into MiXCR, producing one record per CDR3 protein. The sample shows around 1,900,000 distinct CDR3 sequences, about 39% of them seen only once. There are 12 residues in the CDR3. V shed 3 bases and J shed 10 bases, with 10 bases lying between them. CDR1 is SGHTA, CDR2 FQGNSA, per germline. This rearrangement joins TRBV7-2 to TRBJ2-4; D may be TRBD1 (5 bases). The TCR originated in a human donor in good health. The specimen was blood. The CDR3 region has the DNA TGTGCCAGCAGCTTGGGGCAGGGAATTCAGTACTTC. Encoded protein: CASSLGQGIQYF.